The 29 T cell receptor beta chains below all came from one sample that was sequenced in a study of blood T cell repertoires in COVID-19. Using immunoSEQ multiplex PCR, the repertoire was profiled, and TCRdb retains in-frame clones only, with some absent. The sample yields some 180,000 clones, 76% seen once. Sequencing was performed on peripheral blood. The receptors stem from a woman between 45 and 65 years old with active or convalescent COVID-19.

This chain uses TRBV1 with TRBJ1-2; TRBD1 was called by the table and not checked on the DNA. TRBV1 counts as a pseudogene. CDR3 size: 13 residues. In DNA, the CDR3 is TGCACCAGCAGCCACTCCAGGGGCAATGGCTACACCTTC. Translation: CTSSHSRGNGYTF.

The rearrangement joins TRBV9 to TRBJ2-1; TRBD1 might be the D (5 bases). CDR1 SGDLS and CDR2 YYNGEE come from the germline V gene. The V end was cut by 4 bases, the J end by 8 bases, with 16 bases between. The CDR3 contains 14 residues. CDR3 in DNA: TGTGCCAGCAGCACCCCGACAGAGATGGATGAGCAGTTCTTC. The encoded protein is CASSTPTEMDEQFF.

There are a few counts of this clone. DNA for the CDR3: TGCGCCAGCAGCCAAGATCCGAAGCGGTTCACAGATACGCAGTATTTT. This gives the protein CASSQDPKRFTDTQYF. The genes are TRBV4-1 and TRBJ2-3, with TRBD2 as a possible D gene (5 bases). Germline lookup yields CDR1 MGHRA and CDR2 YSYEKL. CDR3 size: 16 residues. Trimming stripped 0 bases from V and 2 bases from J, with 12 bases between.

The chain uses TRBV4-3 and TRBJ2-4; 14 nucleotides align to TRBD2. Germline loops: CDR1 LGHNA, CDR2 YSLEER. CDR3 size: 17 residues. V shed 1 base and J 5 bases; nucleotides not matched to a gene: 4. The CDR3 sequence is CASSQGTSGGTENIQYF. The DNA of the CDR3 is TGCGCCAGCAGCCAAGGGACTAGCGGGGGGACAGAAAACATTCAGTACTTC.

The gene calls are TRBV24-1 and TRBJ1-2; TRBD1 matches 8 bases. Trimming removed 2 bases from V and 8 bases from J; junction bases left unmatched: 9. The germline CDR1 and CDR2 sequences are KGHDR and SFDVKD. The CDR3 runs to 15 residues. CDR3: CATSDSRTGRSGYTF. CDR3 in DNA: TGTGCCACCAGTGATTCCCGGACAGGGAGGAGCGGCTACACCTTC.

The rearrangement uses TRBV6-5 and TRBJ2-1, with TRBD2 identical over 7 bases. V dropped 8 bases and J dropped 7; count of bases not matched to a gene: 5. Germline CDR1 MNHEY, CDR2 SVGAGI. The CDR3 is 12 residues long. CDR3 residues: CASLRGRNEQFF. Written as DNA, the CDR3 is TGTGCCAGCCTTCGCGGGAGAAATGAGCAGTTCTTC.

V is TRBV7-9 and J is TRBJ1-1; the match to TRBD1 covers 7 bases. The CDR3 runs 14 residues. Germline V gives CDR1 SEHNR, CDR2 FQNEAQ (reference sequence). Unmatched junction bases numbered 7, after V lost 5 bases and J lost 4 bases. The CDR3 coding sequence is TGTGCCAGCAGCCGCAAGGGGGCGATCACTGAAGCTTTCTTT. Translating gives CASSRKGAITEAFF.

The chain employs TRBV5-5 and TRBJ1-1, with a tentative D call TRBD1 (6 bases). Trimming pared 4 bases from V and 2 bases from J, leaving 15 bases between. Germline V gives CDR1 SGHKS, CDR2 YYEKEE (reference sequence). CDR3 length equals 15 residues. The CDR3 nucleotides are TGTGCCAGCAGCCCAATACAGGGTTATAACACTGAAGCTTTCTTT. This encodes CASSPIQGYNTEAFF.

V and J are TRBV6-2 or TRBV6-3 and TRBJ2-4; unclear D gene. Trimming removed 6 bases from V and 5 bases from J, with 11 bases in between. The CDR3 totals 13 residues. The germline CDR1 and CDR2 sequences are MNHEY and SVGEGT. The CDR3 protein is CASSDMPQNIQYF. The CDR3 nucleotides read TGTGCCAGCAGCGACATGCCCCAAAACATTCAGTACTTC.

The rearrangement links TRBV5-1 to TRBJ2-2, with 7 nucleotides matching TRBD1. Germline V CDR1 and CDR2: SGHRS, YFSETQ. CDR3 size: 17 residues. Trimming cost V 4 bases and J 4 bases; bases outside gene matches: 13. CDR3 sequence: CASSPRQGVQATGELFF. CDR3 bases: TGCGCCAGCAGCCCACGTCAGGGGGTTCAGGCCACCGGGGAGCTGTTTTTT.

The V gene is TRBV29-1, the J gene TRBJ2-1, with D maybe TRBD1 (6 bases). Germline loops: CDR1 SQVTM, CDR2 ANQGSEA. V gave up 4 bases and J gave up 6 bases, with 10 bases separating them. This CDR3 is built from 12 residues. CDR3 in amino acids: CSVGKQGNEQFF. CDR3 nucleotide sequence: TGCAGCGTTGGTAAACAGGGCAATGAGCAGTTCTTC.

V usage is TRBV7-9 and J usage is TRBJ2-1, with D possibly matching TRBD1 (5 bases). V was trimmed by 6 bases and J by 6 bases, leaving 18 bases between them. Looked up from germline, CDR1 is SEHNR and CDR2 is FQNEAQ (reference sequence). This CDR3 region has 15 residues. CDR3 in DNA: TGTGCCAGCAGACCCAGCCTAGGCAGGGCCAATGAGCAGTTCTTC. Amino acids: CASRPSLGRANEQFF.

This chain links TRBV5-5 with TRBJ2-3; D ambiguous. CDR1 is SGHKS and CDR2 is YYEKEE in the germline V gene (reference sequence). V shed 5 bases and J shed 5 bases, with 12 bases lying between them. CDR3 length: 13 amino acids. CDR3 in DNA: TGTGCCAGCAGTTCCTCGAACGGAGATACGCAGTATTTT. Translating gives CASSSSNGDTQYF.

The J gene is TRBJ2-1, the V gene TRBV15; 10 nucleotides agree with TRBD1. CDR1 is LNHNV and CDR2 is YYDKDF in the germline V gene (reference sequence). This CDR3 is built from 17 residues. V was pared by 1 base and J by 4 bases, with 7 bases of the junction left unmatched. CDR3 loop: CATSRVVGTGAYNEQFF. The CDR3 DNA follows: TGTGCCACCAGCAGAGTCGTGGGGACAGGGGCGTACAATGAGCAGTTCTTC.

The CDR3 coding sequence is TGCGCCAGCAGCACAGGGACAGGGAGTCCCACTGAAGCTTTCTTT. It specifies CASSTGTGSPTEAFF. V and J are TRBV5-1 and TRBJ1-1; 9 bases fit TRBD1. V lost 4 bases, J lost 4 bases, and 8 bases stayed unmatched. CDR3 size: 15 residues. CDR1 SGHRS and CDR2 YFSETQ come from the germline V gene. The full variable domain, with the rest looked up from reference TRBV5-1 and TRBJ1-1, is KAGVTQTPRYLIKTRGQQVTLSCSPISGHRSVSWYQQTPGQGLQFLFEYFSETQRNKGNFPGRFSGRQFSNSRSEMNVSTLELGDSALYLCASSTGTGSPTEAFFGQGTRLTVV.

The CDR3 nucleotides are TGTGCCAGCAGCTTACTCCTAGCGGGAGACGATGAGCAGTTCTTC. Protein product: CASSLLLAGDDEQFF. This chain uses TRBV11-2 with TRBJ2-1; 10 bases map to TRBD2. The CDR3 runs to 15 residues. V lost 2 bases to trimming and J lost 8 bases; unmatched junction nucleotides: 6. Germline values: CDR1 SGHAT, CDR2 FQNNGV.

The CDR3 is CASSPETGGWETQYF. CDR3 coding DNA: TGTGCCAGCAGCCCAGAAACAGGGGGCTGGGAGACCCAGTACTTC. This chain joins TRBV9 and TRBJ2-5; 9 bases align to TRBD1. Germline-derived CDR1 and CDR2 are SGDLS and YYNGEE. The CDR3 extends over 15 amino acids. J lost 5 bases, V lost 4 bases, and 9 bases had no gene match.

Written as DNA, the CDR3 is TGCGCCAGCAGCTCAGATGGACAGGGCTCTGAAGCTTTCTTT. This sequence encodes CASSSDGQGSEAFF. V and J are TRBV5-1 and TRBJ1-1, with 8 bases fitting TRBD1. CDR1 SGHRS and CDR2 YFSETQ come from the germline V gene. The CDR3 loop spans 14 amino acids. V was clipped by 3 bases and J by 6 bases; unmatched bases: 7.

J is TRBJ2-7 and V is TRBV14; 9 positions match TRBD1. CDR3 size: 17 residues. Trimming took 2 bases from V and 3 from J; bases not matched to a gene: 11. Per the germline V gene, CDR1 is SGHDN and CDR2 is FVKESK. Here the CDR3 reads CASSQSRDRVRNYEQYF. CDR3 in DNA: TGTGCCAGCAGCCAATCCCGGGACAGGGTACGAAACTACGAGCAGTACTTC.

The CDR3 DNA reads TGTGCCAGCAGCTTAGAGGGGCAGGGCCTATGGTCACCCCTCCACTTT. Translating it yields CASSLEGQGLWSPLHF. This sequence joins TRBV7-2 and TRBJ1-6, with D possibly TRBD1 on 5 matching bases. Trimming shortened V by 1 base and J by 10 bases, and 17 bases separated the two germline ends. From germline, CDR1 is SGHTA and CDR2 FQGNSA. The CDR3 length is 16 residues.

The CDR3 DNA reads as TGTGCCAGCAGCCAAGATCCACTAGCGGGAGGGCCGGGGGAGCAGTACTTC. Translation: CASSQDPLAGGPGEQYF. The chain is built from TRBV14 and TRBJ2-7, with 13 bases matching TRBD2. This CDR3 spans 17 amino acids. CDR1 and CDR2 from the germline V gene are SGHDN and FVKESK. Trimming at V came to 0 bases and at J to 7 bases, leaving 9 bases not matched to a gene.

The chain carries TRBV30 and TRBJ1-1, with D tentatively TRBD1 (5 bases). Between the trimmed V and J ends, which lost 1 base and 7 bases, there was a span of 13 bases. This CDR3 contains 13 residues. Germline V CDR1 and CDR2: GTSNPN, SVGIG (reference sequence). The CDR3 reads CAWSGSWGGEAFF. For the CDR3, the DNA is TGTGCCTGGAGTGGCAGCTGGGGCGGTGAAGCTTTCTTT. Full variable domain (rest looked up from reference TRBV30 and TRBJ1-1): SQTIHQWPATLVQPVGSPLSLECTVEGTSNPNLYWYRQAAGRGLQLLFYSVGIGQISSEVPQNLSASRPQDRQFILSSKKLLLSDSGFYLCAWSGSWGGEAFFGQGTRLTVV.

The gene calls are TRBV7-2 and TRBJ2-2; TRBD1 agrees at 9 bases. After removal of 3 bases from V and 7 bases from J, the junction contained 9 bases not matched to a gene. Germline V gives CDR1 SGHTA, CDR2 FQGNSA. The CDR3 runs to 16 residues. CDR3 in amino acids: CASSFTGGEGGGELFF. The CDR3 nucleotides read TGTGCCAGCAGCTTCACAGGGGGCGAGGGCGGCGGGGAGCTGTTTTTT.

The chain recombines TRBV7-9 with TRBJ1-6, with 11 positions matching TRBD1. The CDR3 is 15 amino acids. The germline gives CDR1 SEHNR, CDR2 FQNEAQ (reference sequence). J gave up 10 bases and V 1 base, and 3 bases lay outside the gene matches. The CDR3 sequence: CASSLGDRGGSPLHF. For the CDR3, the DNA is TGTGCCAGCAGCTTAGGGGACAGGGGGGGGTCACCCCTCCACTTT.

On this clone itself: The junction shows a germline mismatch at one end, possibly a read error. V is TRBV3-1 (or the pseudogene TRBV3-2) and J is TRBJ1-2; D is unresolved. This CDR3 contains 13 residues. The germline V gene encodes CDR1 LGHDT and CDR2 YNNKEL (reference sequence). In nucleotides, the CDR3 is TGTGCCAGCAGGCAAGCGGGGTTCTATGGCTACACCTTC. It translates to CASRQAGFYGYTF.

V is TRBV11-2 and J is TRBJ2-7; tentatively, D is TRBD1 (5 bases). The CDR3 spans 14 residues. Germline CDR1 reads SGHAT; CDR2 reads FQNNGV. V lost 2 bases, J lost 3 bases, and 11 bases lay in between. CDR3 nucleotides: TGTGCCAGCAGCTTATCTACAGGACGCTACGAGCAGTACTTC. Its protein is CASSLSTGRYEQYF.

This chain's CDR3 is CASSLDRNGNTIYF. The CDR3 DNA reads as TGTGCCAGTAGTTTGGACAGGAATGGAAACACCATATATTTT. The genes are TRBV19 and TRBJ1-3, with TRBD1 matching over 7 bases. V lost 5 bases, J lost 3 bases, and 4 bases stayed unmatched. The CDR3 totals 14 residues. In germline, CDR1 is LNHDA, CDR2 SQIVND (reference sequence).

This chain connects TRBV7-2 to TRBJ1-5, with TRBD1 identical over 7 bases. J lost 5 bases, V lost 3 bases, and 1 base had no gene match. The CDR3 has 13 amino acids. The germline gives CDR1 SGHTA, CDR2 FQGNSA. CDR3 in DNA: TGTGCCAGCAGCTTTGACAGGGATCAGCCCCAGCATTTT. As protein: CASSFDRDQPQHF. The complete variable domain, with remaining parts taken from reference TRBV7-2 and TRBJ1-5, reads GAGVSQSPSNKVTEKGKDVELRCDPISGHTALYWYRQSLGQGLEFLIYFQGNSAPDKSGLPSDRFSAERTGGSVSTLTIQRTQQEDSAVYLCASSFDRDQPQHFGDGTRLSIL.

CDR3 sequence reads: CASKRLAGESSYNEQFF. The CDR3 DNA sequence: TGTGCCAGCAAGAGACTAGCGGGGGAGAGCTCCTACAATGAGCAGTTCTTC. The rearrangement joins TRBV7-6 to TRBJ2-1, with 12 bases identical to TRBD2. Germline assignment: CDR1 SGHVS and CDR2 FNYEAQ. The CDR3 totals 17 residues. J lost 0 bases, V lost 7 bases, and 7 bases had no gene match.